In its sample, the clone carrying this T cell receptor beta chain was seen once. The data are from a study of control samples from healthy donors and cancer patients. In germline, CDR1 is ENHRY, CDR2 SYGVKD. The V end was cut by 3 bases, the J end by 4 bases, with 11 bases between. This CDR3 has 14 amino acids. The table came from immunoSEQ multiplex PCR; TCRdb's copy has only in-frame clones and leaves some out. The repertoire holds more than 95,000 clones, with around 89% as singletons. The TCR was taken from a woman between 70 and 85 years old in good health. V is TRBV10-3 and J is TRBJ2-3; D tentatively fits TRBD1 or TRBD2 (6 bases each). The sample comprised blood. DNA of the CDR3: TGTGCCATCAGTGATGAAAGGGGGGCAGATACGCAGTATTTT. Protein product: CAISDERGADTQYF.